This passage covers 4 T cell receptor beta chains from one sample sequenced in a study of cytomegalovirus exposure and HLA in healthy donors. Use of 60 Vbeta and 13 Jbeta primers characterized the PCR. The data were produced by immunoSEQ multiplex PCR, yet TCRdb's version contains in-frame clones alone and is incomplete. The table includes about 35,000 clones, 65% to 85% detected once. Sequencing used PBMCs. The receptors come from a woman aged 30 to 39 in good health and CMV-seropositive.

This chain uses TRBV18 with TRBJ1-2; possible D gene TRBD1, 6 bases. In germline, CDR1 is KGHSH, CDR2 LQKENI. Trimming took off 3 bases at V and 6 bases at J, with 14 bases between the two ends. The CDR3 contains 14 residues. CDR3 nucleotide sequence: TGTGCCAGCTCACCCCGCAGGGGAAGGGATGGCTACACCTTC. It is translated as CASSPRRGRDGYTF.

The chain links TRBV19 to TRBJ2-1, with 8 bases fitting TRBD1. This CDR3 comprises 16 residues. Germline V gene sequence: CDR1 LNHDA, CDR2 SQIVND (reference sequence). Trimming removed 3 bases from V and 1 base from J; junction bases left unmatched: 5. CDR3 DNA: TGTGCCAGTAGTATCCCCCGGACAGGGTCCTACAATGAGCAGTTCTTC. Translated, it gives CASSIPRTGSYNEQFF.

This clone showed up just once. V and J are TRBV4-2 and TRBJ1-4; weak D call: TRBD1 (6 bases). V dropped 0 bases and J dropped 3 bases, with 17 bases sitting between them. Germline assignment: CDR1 LGHNA and CDR2 YNFKEQ. The CDR3 is made up of 18 amino acids. The chain's CDR3 is CASSQDPTGKGSNEKLFF. CDR3 DNA: TGTGCCAGCAGCCAAGATCCCACAGGGAAGGGGTCTAATGAAAAACTGTTTTTT.

This chain connects TRBV6-1 to TRBJ2-7; D is possibly TRBD2 (5 bases). Trimming left V 7 bases short and J 2 bases short, with 18 bases between. The CDR3 totals 15 residues. Germline loops: CDR1 MNHNS, CDR2 SASEGT. CDR3 bases: TGTGCCAGCATCTACCCCGAGGGTGTACCCTACGAGCAGTACTTC. Residues: CASIYPEGVPYEQYF.